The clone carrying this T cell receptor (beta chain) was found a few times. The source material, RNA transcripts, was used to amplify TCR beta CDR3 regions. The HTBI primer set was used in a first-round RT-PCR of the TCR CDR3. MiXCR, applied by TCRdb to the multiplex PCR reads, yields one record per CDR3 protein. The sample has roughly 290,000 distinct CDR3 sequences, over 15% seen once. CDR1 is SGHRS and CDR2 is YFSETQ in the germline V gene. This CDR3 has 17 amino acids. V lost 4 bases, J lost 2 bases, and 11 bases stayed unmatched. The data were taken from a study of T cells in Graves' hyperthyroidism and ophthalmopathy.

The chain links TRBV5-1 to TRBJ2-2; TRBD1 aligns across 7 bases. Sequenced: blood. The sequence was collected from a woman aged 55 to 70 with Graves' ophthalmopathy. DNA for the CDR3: TGCGCCAGCAGCCCCACACCGGGACAGAGAAACACCGGGGAGCTGTTTTTT. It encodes CASSPTPGQRNTGELFF.